This T cell receptor (beta chain) was profiled in a study of cytomegalovirus exposure and HLA in healthy donors. As regards this clone: Its cognate antigen is unknown.

This table comes from immunoSEQ multiplex PCR, and its TCRdb copy is limited to in-frame clones, with some not included. The table shows fewer than 150,000 clones, with more than 75% occurring only once. V gave up 6 bases and J gave up 7 bases; unmatched junction bases: 7. The CDR3 has 13 amino acids. Looked up from germline, CDR1 is LNHNV and CDR2 is YYDKDF (reference sequence). Study findings and constraints: In vitro, a few CMV-associated chains proved specific for CMV antigens.

The TCR comes from a man aged 18 to 30 in good health and CMV-seropositive. The gene calls are TRBV15 and TRBJ2-7; 9 bases match TRBD2. Source material: PBMCs. CDR3 DNA sequence: TGTGCCACCAGTAGTGCGGGGGGGCGAGAGCAGTACTTC. This encodes CATSSAGGREQYF.